This is a list of T cell receptor beta chains from one sample in a study of blood T cell repertoires in COVID-19. Sequencing was performed with immunoSEQ multiplex PCR; in TCRdb, only in-frame clones are kept and a portion is missing. Among roughly 56,000 clones listed, approximately 92% were seen once. Sequencing was done on a sample of peripheral blood. Receptor source: a man aged 50-60 years with active COVID-19. The CDR3 runs from the conserved cysteine through the conserved F or W. A D gene is named only where the DNA matches it firmly. Clone size appears in some rows only: once, few, many, or a class for an expanded clone.

- - TRBJ1-2 13 TRBV2 TGTGCCACCCCGCGTCGGGAGCGCTATGGCTACACCTTC CATPRRERYGYTF
- - TRBJ1-3 16 TRBV6-5 TGTGCCAGCAGTTCCCAGGCCCGCTCCTCTGGAAACACCATATATTTT CASSSQARSSGNTIYF
- - TRBJ1-5 13 TRBV18 TGTGCCAGCTCACCAGAGATCAATCAGCCCCAGCATTTT CASSPEINQPQHF
- once TRBJ2-7 13 TRBV9 TGTGCCAGCACCCAACGGGAAGGGGGAGAGCAGTACTTC CASTQREGGEQYF
TRBD1 - TRBJ1-1 15 TRBV2 TGTGCCAGCAGGGGGACAGGGGTTTTTGGCACTGAAGCTTTCTTT CASRGTGVFGTEAFF
- - TRBJ1-1 13 TRBV2 TGTGCCAGCGGAGCGGATATGAACACTGAAGCTTTCTTT CASGADMNTEAFF
- - TRBJ1-2 13 TRBV6-5 TGTGCCAGCAGGGACACTTCTAACTATGGCTACACCTTC CASRDTSNYGYTF
- - TRBJ1-5 17 TRBV15 TGTGCCACCAGCAGATTTACAGGGTTCTATAGCAATCAGCCCCAGCATTTT CATSRFTGFYSNQPQHF
- - TRBJ1-1 12 TRBV3-1/TRBV3-2 TGTGCCAGCAGCCAGAGGTACACTGAAGCTTTCTTT CASSQRYTEAFF
TRBD2 - TRBJ2-1 16 TRBV5-4 TGTGCCAGCAGCTTGACTAGCGGGAGACCAAACAATGAGCAGTTCTTC CASSLTSGRPNNEQFF
TRBD1 once TRBJ1-4 14 TRBV6-5 TGTGCCAGCAGCCTAATGACAGGGGCTGAAAAACTGTTTTTT CASSLMTGAEKLFF
TRBD2 - TRBJ2-2 17 TRBV28 TGTGCCAGCAGTGGGACTAGCGGGGGGGCTCGAACCGGGGAGCTGTTTTTT CASSGTSGGARTGELFF
- - TRBJ2-3 15 TRBV27 TGTGCCAGCAGTTTGAGCGGACCTGGAGTGCATACGCAGTATTTT CASSLSGPGVHTQYF